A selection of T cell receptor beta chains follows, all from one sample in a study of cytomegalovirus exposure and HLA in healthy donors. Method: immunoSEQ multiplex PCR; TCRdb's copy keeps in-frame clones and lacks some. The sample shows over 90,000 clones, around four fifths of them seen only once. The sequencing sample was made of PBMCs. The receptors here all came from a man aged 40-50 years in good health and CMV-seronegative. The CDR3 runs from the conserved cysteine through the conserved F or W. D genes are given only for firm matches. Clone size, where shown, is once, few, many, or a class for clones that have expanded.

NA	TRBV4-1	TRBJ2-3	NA	CASSRRVTGQTSTDTQYF	TGCGCCAGCAGCCGGAGGGTCACAGGTCAAACTAGCACAGATACGCAGTATTTT
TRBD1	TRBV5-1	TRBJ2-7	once	CASSLLTGGAYEQYF	TGCGCCAGCAGCTTACTGACAGGGGGCGCCTACGAGCAGTACTTC
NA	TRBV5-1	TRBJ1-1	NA	CASSLLQANTEAFF	TGCGCCAGCAGCCTCCTCCAGGCGAACACTGAAGCTTTCTTT
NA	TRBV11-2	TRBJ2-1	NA	CASSFRARGGGGNEQFF	TGTGCCAGCAGCTTTCGGGCAAGAGGGGGAGGGGGCAATGAGCAGTTCTTC
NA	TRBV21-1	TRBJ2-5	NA	CASSKVPGEETQYF	TGTGCCAGCAGCAAAGTTCCGGGGGAAGAGACCCAGTACTTC
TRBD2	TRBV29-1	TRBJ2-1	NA	CSVEGLAGVYNEQFF	TGCAGCGTTGAAGGACTAGCGGGGGTCTACAATGAGCAGTTCTTC
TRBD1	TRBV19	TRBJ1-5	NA	CASSFYRTGTDQPQHF	TGTGCCAGTAGTTTCTACCGGACAGGGACCGATCAGCCCCAGCATTTT
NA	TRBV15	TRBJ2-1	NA	CATSRDSGYEQFF	TGTGCCACCAGCAGAGATAGCGGTTATGAGCAGTTCTTC
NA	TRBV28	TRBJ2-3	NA	CASSLAGSTDTQYF	TGTGCCAGCAGTTTAGCGGGGAGCACAGATACGCAGTATTTT
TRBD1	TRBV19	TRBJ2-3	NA	CASGQGLQDTQYF	TGTGCCAGTGGACAGGGGTTGCAAGATACGCAGTATTTT
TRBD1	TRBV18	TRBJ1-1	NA	CASSPGQTRTEAFF	TGTGCCAGCTCACCGGGACAGACTCGCACTGAAGCTTTCTTT
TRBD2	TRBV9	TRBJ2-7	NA	CASSVGGGDYEQYF	TGTGCCAGCAGCGTGGGCGGGGGGGACTACGAGCAGTACTTC
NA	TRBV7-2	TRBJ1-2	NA	CASSLNGGNYGYTF	TGTGCCAGCAGCTTAAACGGGGGAAACTATGGCTACACCTTC
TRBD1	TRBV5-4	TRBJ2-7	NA	CASSFLTGGNEQYF	TGTGCCAGCAGCTTCCTGACAGGGGGGAACGAGCAGTACTTC
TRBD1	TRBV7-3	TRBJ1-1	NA	CASSLEKWDRNTEAFF	TGTGCCAGCAGCTTAGAGAAATGGGACAGGAACACTGAAGCTTTCTTT
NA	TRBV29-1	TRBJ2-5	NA	CSVGLSGFGETQYF	TGCAGCGTTGGATTGTCGGGGTTCGGAGAGACCCAGTACTTC
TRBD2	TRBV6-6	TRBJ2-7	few	CASTMTSGLYEQYF	TGTGCCAGCACCATGACTAGCGGCCTCTACGAGCAGTACTTC
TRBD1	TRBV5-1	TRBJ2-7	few	CASSPRTGKREQYF	TGCGCCAGCAGCCCCCGGACAGGGAAACGCGAGCAGTACTTC
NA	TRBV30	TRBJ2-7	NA	CAWSRGGYEQYF	TGTGCCTGGAGTAGGGGGGGCTACGAGCAGTACTTC
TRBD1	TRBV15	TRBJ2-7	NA	CATSDRDRGYEQYF	TGTGCCACCAGCGACCGGGACAGGGGCTACGAGCAGTACTTC
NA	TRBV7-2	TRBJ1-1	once	CASSLGSTEAFF	TGTGCCAGCAGCTTAGGCAGCACTGAAGCTTTCTTT
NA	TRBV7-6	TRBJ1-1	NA	CASSLGGGSAEAFF	TGTGCCAGCAGCTTAGGGGGGGGTAGCGCTGAAGCTTTCTTT
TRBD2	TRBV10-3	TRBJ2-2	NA	CATSSSGGVVTGELFF	TGTGCCACCTCCTCTAGCGGGGGGGTGGTCACCGGGGAGCTGTTTTTT
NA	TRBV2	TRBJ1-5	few	CASSAGRVGNQPQHF	TGTGCCAGCAGCGCCGGCAGGGTGGGCAATCAGCCCCAGCATTTT
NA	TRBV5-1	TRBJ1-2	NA	CASSLGDTIYGYTF	TGCGCCAGCAGCTTGGGGGACACCATCTATGGCTACACCTTC
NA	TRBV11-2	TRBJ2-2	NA	CASSPLLNTGELFF	TGTGCCAGCAGCCCCCTCCTGAACACCGGGGAGCTGTTTTTT
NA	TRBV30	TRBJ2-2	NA	CAWSPSLNTGELFF	TGTGCCTGGAGTCCGTCACTAAACACCGGGGAGCTGTTTTTT
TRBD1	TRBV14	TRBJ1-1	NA	CASSPWTGGLVTEAFF	TGTGCCAGCAGCCCTTGGACAGGGGGCCTGGTCACTGAAGCTTTCTTT
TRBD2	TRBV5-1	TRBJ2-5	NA	CASSMGLAGFQETQYF	TGCGCCAGCAGCATGGGACTAGCGGGTTTCCAAGAGACCCAGTACTTC
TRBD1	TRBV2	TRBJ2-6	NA	CASSRQGAGANVLTF	TGTGCCAGCAGCCGACAGGGAGCTGGGGCCAACGTCCTGACTTTC
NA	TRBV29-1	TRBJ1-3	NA	CSVEEGFTGNTIYF	TGCAGCGTTGAGGAGGGGTTCACTGGAAACACCATATATTTT
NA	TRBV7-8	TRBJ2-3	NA	CASSLVVTEDADTQYF	TGTGCCAGCAGCTTAGTGGTGACAGAGGACGCAGATACGCAGTATTTT
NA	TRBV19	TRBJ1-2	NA	CASSIGPPGNYGYTF	TGTGCCAGTAGTATAGGACCCCCCGGGAACTATGGCTACACCTTC